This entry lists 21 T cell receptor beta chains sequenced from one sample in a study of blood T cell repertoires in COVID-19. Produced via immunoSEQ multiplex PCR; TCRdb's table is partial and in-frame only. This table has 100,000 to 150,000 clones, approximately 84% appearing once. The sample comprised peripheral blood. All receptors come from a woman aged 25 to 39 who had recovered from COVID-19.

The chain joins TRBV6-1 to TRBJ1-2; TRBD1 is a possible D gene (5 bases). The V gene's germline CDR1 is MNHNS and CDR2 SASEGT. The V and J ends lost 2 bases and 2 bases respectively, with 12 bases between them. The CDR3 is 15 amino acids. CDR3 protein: CASSESPRVNYGYTF. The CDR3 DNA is TGTGCCAGCAGTGAATCCCCCAGGGTAAACTATGGCTACACCTTC.

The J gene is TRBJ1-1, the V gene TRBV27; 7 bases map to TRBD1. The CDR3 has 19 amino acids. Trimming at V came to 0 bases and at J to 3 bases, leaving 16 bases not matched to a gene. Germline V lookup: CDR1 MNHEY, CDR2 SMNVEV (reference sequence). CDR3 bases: TGTGCCAGCAGTTTATCGAGATCCCGCGTAAAGGGGGCTCACACTGAAGCTTTCTTT. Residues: CASSLSRSRVKGAHTEAFF.

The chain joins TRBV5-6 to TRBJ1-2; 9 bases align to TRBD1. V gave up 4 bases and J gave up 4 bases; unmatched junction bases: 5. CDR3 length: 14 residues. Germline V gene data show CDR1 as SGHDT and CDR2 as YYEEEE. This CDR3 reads CASSLGQGTYGYTF. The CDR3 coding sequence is TGTGCCAGCAGCCTAGGACAGGGGACCTATGGCTACACCTTC. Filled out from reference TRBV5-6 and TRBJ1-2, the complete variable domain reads DAGVTQSPTHLIKTRGQQVTLRCSPKSGHDTVSWYQQALGQGPQFIFQYYEEEERQRGNFPDRFSGHQFPNYSSELNVNALLLGDSALYLCASSLGQGTYGYTFGSGTRLTVV.

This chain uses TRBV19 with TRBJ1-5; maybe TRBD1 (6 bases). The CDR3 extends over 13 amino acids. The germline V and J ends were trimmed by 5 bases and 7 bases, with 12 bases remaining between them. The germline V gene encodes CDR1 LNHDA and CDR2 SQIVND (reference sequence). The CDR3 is CASSGRGGQPQHF. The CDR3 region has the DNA TGTGCCAGTAGTGGCAGGGGAGGGCAGCCCCAGCATTTT.

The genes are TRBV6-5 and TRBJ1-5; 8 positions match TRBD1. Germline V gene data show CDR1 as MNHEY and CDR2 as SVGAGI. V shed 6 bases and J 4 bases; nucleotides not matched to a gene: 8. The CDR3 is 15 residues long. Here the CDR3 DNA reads TGTGCCAGCAGGGTTGACAGGGGCTTTAATCAGCCCCAGCATTTT. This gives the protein CASRVDRGFNQPQHF.

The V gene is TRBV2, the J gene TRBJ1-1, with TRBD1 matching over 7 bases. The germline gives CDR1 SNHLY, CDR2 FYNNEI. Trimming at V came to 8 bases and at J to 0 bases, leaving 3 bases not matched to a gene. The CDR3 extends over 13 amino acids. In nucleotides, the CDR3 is TGTGCCAGCGGACAGGACCTGAACACTGAAGCTTTCTTT. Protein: CASGQDLNTEAFF.

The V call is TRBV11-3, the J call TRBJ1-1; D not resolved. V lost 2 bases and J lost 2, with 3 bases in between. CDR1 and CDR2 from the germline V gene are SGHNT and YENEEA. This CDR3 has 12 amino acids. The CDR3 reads CASSLPNTEAFF. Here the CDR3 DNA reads TGTGCCAGCAGCTTACCAAACACTGAAGCTTTCTTT.

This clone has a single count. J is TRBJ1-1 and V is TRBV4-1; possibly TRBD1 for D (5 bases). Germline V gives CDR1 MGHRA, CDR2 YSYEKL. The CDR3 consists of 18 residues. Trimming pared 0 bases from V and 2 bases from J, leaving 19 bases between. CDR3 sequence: CASSQDLQGIGINTEAFF. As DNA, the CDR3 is TGCGCCAGCAGCCAAGACCTCCAGGGAATAGGAATAAACACTGAAGCTTTCTTT.

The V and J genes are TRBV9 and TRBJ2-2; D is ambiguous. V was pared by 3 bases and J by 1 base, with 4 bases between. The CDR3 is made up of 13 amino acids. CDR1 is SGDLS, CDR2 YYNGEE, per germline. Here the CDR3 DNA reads TGTGCCAGCAGCGCCGTGAACACCGGGGAGCTGTTTTTT. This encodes CASSAVNTGELFF.

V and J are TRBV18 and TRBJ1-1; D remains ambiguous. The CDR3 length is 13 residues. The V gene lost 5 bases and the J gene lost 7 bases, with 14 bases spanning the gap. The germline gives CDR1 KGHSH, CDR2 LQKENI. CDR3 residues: CASSVGGRDEAFF. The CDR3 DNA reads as TGTGCCAGCTCAGTCGGAGGTCGGGATGAAGCTTTCTTT.

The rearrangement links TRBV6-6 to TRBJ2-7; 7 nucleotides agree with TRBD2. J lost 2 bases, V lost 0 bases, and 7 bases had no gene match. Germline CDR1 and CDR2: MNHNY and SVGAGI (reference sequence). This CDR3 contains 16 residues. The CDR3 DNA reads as TGTGCCAGCAGTTACTCCAATAGCGGGCCCACCTACGAGCAGTACTTC. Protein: CASSYSNSGPTYEQYF.

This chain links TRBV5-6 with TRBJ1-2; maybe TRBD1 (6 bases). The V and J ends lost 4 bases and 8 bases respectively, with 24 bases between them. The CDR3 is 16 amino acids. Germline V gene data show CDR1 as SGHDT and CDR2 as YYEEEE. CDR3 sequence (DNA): TGTGCCAGCAGCACCCGGGACACTGGGCGATTCGGAGGCTACACCTTC. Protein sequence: CASSTRDTGRFGGYTF.

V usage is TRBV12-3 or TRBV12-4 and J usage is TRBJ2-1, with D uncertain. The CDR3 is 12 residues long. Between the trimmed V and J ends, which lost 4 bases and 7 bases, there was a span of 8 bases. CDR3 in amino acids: CASSWLENEQFF. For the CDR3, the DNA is TGTGCCAGCAGTTGGTTGGAGAATGAGCAGTTCTTC.

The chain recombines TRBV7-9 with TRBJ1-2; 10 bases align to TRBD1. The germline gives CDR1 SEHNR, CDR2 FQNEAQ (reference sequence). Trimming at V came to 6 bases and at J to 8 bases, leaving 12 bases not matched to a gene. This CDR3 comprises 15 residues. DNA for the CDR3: TGTGCCAGCAGGAGCGCCGGGACAGGGGACGGCGGCTACACCTTC. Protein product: CASRSAGTGDGGYTF.

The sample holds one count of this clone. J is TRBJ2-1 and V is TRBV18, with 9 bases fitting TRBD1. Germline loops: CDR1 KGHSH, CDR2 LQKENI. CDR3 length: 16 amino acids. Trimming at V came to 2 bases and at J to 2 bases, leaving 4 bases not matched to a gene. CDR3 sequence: CASSPSGQGTYNEQFF. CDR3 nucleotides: TGTGCCAGCTCACCATCCGGACAGGGGACCTACAATGAGCAGTTCTTC.

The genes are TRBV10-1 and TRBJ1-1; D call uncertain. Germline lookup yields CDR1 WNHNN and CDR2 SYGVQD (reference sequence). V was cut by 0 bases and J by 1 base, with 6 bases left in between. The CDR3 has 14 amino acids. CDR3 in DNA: TGCGCCAGCAGTGAGTCTGCTACGAACACTGAAGCTTTCTTT. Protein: CASSESATNTEAFF.

The CDR3: CSVEDLNRLARNEQFF. The CDR3 nucleotides read TGCAGCGTTGAAGATTTGAATCGACTAGCGAGGAATGAGCAGTTCTTC. This sequence joins TRBV29-1 and TRBJ2-1; the match to TRBD2 covers 8 bases. Germline-derived CDR1 and CDR2 are SQVTM and ANQGSEA. The CDR3 consists of 16 residues. V shed 0 bases, J shed 7 bases, and the junction held 11 bases outside the gene matches.

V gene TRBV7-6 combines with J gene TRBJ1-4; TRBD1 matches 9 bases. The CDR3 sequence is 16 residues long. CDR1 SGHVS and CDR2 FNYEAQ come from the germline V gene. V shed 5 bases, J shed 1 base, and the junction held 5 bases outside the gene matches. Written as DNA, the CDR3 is TGTGCCAGCAGCAATGGACAGGGGCGAACTAATGAAAAACTGTTTTTT. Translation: CASSNGQGRTNEKLFF. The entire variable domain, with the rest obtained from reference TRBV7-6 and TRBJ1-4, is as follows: GAGVSQSPRYKVTKRGQDVALRCDPISGHVSLYWYRQALGQGPEFLTYFNYEAQQDKSGLPNDRFSAERPEGSISTLTIQRTEQRDSAMYRCASSNGQGRTNEKLFFGSGTQLSVL.

The CDR3 DNA reads TGTGCCAGCTCACCAGCGAGACAGGGGGCTATTGGCTACACCTTC. Its protein is CASSPARQGAIGYTF. The J gene is TRBJ1-2, the V gene TRBV18, with 10 bases fitting TRBD1. The CDR3 has 15 amino acids. Germline loops: CDR1 KGHSH, CDR2 LQKENI. V lost 2 bases to trimming and J lost 7 bases; unmatched junction nucleotides: 7.

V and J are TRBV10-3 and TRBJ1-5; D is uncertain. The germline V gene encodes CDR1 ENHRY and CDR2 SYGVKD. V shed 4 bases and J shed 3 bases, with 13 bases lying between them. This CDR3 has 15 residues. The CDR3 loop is CAISAAGQNNQPQHF. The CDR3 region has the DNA TGTGCCATCAGTGCTGCTGGGCAGAACAATCAGCCCCAGCATTTT.

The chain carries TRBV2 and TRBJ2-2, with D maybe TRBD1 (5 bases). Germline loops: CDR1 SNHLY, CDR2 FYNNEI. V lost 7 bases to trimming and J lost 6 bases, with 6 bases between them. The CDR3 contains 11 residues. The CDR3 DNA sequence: TGTGCCAGCATAGGGGCCGGGGAGCTGTTTTTT. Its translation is CASIGAGELFF.